A single sample gave rise to the 8 T cell receptor beta chains below, sequenced in a study of T cells in Graves' hyperthyroidism and ophthalmopathy. Amplified regions were TCR beta CDR3 sequences from RNA transcripts. HTBI primers were employed in a first-round RT-PCR of the TCR CDR3. TCRdb ran MiXCR on the multiplex PCR reads and lists one entry per CDR3 protein. The table shows roughly 650,000 distinct CDR3 sequences, with around 15% occurring only once. Sequencing was done on a sample of blood. All receptors derive from a woman aged 40 to 50 with Graves' ophthalmopathy.

This clonotype was seen a handful of times. The chain carries TRBV7-9 and TRBJ2-1; D gene unclear. The CDR3 runs 14 residues. The germline CDR1 and CDR2 sequences are SEHNR and FQNEAQ (reference sequence). V lost 5 bases and J 0 bases, leaving 8 bases between the germline ends. The CDR3 coding sequence is TGTGCCAGCAGCCCGGACGGCTCCTACAATGAGCAGTTCTTC. This translates into CASSPDGSYNEQFF.

This clonotype came up a few times. The J gene is TRBJ2-3, the V gene TRBV3-1, with D maybe TRBD2 (7 bases). Germline V gene sequence: CDR1 LGHDT, CDR2 YNNKEL (reference sequence). The CDR3 consists of 18 residues. The V and J ends lost 0 bases and 3 bases respectively, with 19 bases between them. This chain's CDR3 is CASSQDLGGGQNTDTQYF. In DNA form, the CDR3 reads TGTGCCAGCAGCCAAGATCTGGGGGGGGGACAAAATACAGATACGCAGTATTTT.

There are many counts of this clonotype. The chain recombines TRBV3-1 with TRBJ1-2; possible D gene TRBD1, 5 bases. CDR3 length: 11 amino acids. V lost 7 bases and J lost 9, with 12 bases in between. Germline assignment: CDR1 LGHDT and CDR2 YNNKEL (reference sequence). The CDR3 sequence is CASTSGYRYTF. The CDR3 DNA reads TGTGCCAGCACCTCAGGGTATCGCTACACCTTC.

There are a few counts of this clonotype. The chain links TRBV20-1 to TRBJ2-2, with 9 bases aligning to TRBD2. V dropped 0 bases and J dropped 5; count of bases not matched to a gene: 10. Germline values: CDR1 DFQATT, CDR2 SNEGSKA (reference sequence). The CDR3 runs to 17 residues. Here the CDR3 DNA reads TGCAGTGCTAGAGATGTGGTGACTAGCGGTGGGACCGGGGAGCTGTTTTTT. Translated, it gives CSARDVVTSGGTGELFF.

There are a few counts of this clonotype. The chain carries TRBV24-1 and TRBJ2-3, with D hard to call. CDR1 and CDR2 from the germline V gene are KGHDR and SFDVKD. The CDR3 loop spans 12 amino acids. Trimming removed 5 bases from V and 4 bases from J, with 6 bases in between. CDR3 sequence: CATSGSSDTQYF. CDR3 nucleotides: TGTGCCACCAGTGGTAGCTCAGATACGCAGTATTTT.

At least ten counts were recorded for this clonotype. This chain links TRBV11-2 with TRBJ2-7; 7 bases align to TRBD1. V gave up 1 base and J gave up 7 bases; unmatched junction bases: 4. The CDR3 is 13 residues long. Per germline, CDR1 SGHAT and CDR2 FQNNGV. The chain's CDR3 is CASSLGRGSEQYF. As DNA, the CDR3 is TGTGCCAGCAGCTTAGGCAGGGGGAGTGAGCAGTACTTC.

This clonotype came up many times. This rearrangement joins TRBV11-2 to TRBJ2-1; possibly TRBD2 for D (5 bases). With 5 bases removed from V and 9 bases from J, the gap between germline ends came to 20 bases. The germline gives CDR1 SGHAT, CDR2 FQNNGV. The CDR3 is 15 residues long. CDR3 nucleotides: TGTGCCAGCAGCCCCCGGGCCACCGCCGAGGGTGAGCAGTTCTTC. It yields the protein CASSPRATAEGEQFF.

In its sample, this clonotype was seen a few times. The chain joins TRBV12-3 or TRBV12-4 to TRBJ2-5; 7 bases agree with TRBD1. V lost 4 bases, J lost 4 bases, and 9 bases stayed unmatched. The CDR3 runs 15 residues. The CDR3 loop is CASSWGSTGVETQYF. CDR3 sequence (DNA): TGTGCCAGCAGTTGGGGGAGTACAGGGGTAGAGACCCAGTACTTC.